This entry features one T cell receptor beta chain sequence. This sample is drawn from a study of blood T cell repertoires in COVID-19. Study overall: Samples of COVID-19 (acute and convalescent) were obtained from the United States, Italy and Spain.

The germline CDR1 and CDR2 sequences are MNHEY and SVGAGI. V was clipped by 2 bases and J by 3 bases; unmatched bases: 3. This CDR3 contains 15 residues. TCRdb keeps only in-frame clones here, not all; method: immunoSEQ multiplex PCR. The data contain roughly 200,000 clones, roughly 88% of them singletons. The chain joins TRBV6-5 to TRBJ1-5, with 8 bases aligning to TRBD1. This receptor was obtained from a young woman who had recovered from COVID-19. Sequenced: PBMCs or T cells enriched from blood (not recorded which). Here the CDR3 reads CASSYGQGANQPQHF. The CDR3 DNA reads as TGTGCCAGCAGTTACGGGCAGGGGGCCAATCAGCCCCAGCATTTT.